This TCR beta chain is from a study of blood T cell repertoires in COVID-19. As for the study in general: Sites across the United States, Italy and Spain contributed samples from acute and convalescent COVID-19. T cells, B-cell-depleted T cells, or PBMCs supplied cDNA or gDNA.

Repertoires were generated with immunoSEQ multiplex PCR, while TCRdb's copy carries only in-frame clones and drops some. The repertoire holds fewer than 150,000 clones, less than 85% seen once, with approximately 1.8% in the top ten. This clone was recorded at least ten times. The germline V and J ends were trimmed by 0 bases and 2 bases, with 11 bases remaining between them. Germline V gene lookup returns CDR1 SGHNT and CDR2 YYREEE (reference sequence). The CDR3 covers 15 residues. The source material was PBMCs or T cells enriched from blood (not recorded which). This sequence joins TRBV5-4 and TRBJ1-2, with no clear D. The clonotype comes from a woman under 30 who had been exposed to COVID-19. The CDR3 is CASSLDTGLNYGYTF. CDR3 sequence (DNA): TGTGCCAGCAGCTTGGATACGGGGTTAAACTATGGCTACACCTTC. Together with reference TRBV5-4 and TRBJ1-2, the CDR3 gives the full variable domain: ETGVTQSPTHLIKTRGQQVTLRCSSQSGHNTVSWYQQALGQGPQFIFQYYREEENGRGNFPPRFSGLQFPNYSSELNVNALELDDSALYLCASSLDTGLNYGYTFGSGTRLTVV.